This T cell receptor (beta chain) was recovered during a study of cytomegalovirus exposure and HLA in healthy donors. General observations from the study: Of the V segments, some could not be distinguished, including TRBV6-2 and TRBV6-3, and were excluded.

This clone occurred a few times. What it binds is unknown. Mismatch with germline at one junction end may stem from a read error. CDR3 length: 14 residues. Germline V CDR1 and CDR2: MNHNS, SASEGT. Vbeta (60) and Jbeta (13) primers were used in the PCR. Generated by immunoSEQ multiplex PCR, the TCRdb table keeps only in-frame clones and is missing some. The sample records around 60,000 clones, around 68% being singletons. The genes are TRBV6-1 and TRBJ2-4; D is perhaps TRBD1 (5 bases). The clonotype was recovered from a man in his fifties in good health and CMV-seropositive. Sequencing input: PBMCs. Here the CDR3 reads CAISEAWGPYIKYF. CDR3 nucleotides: TGTGCCATCAGTGAAGCGTGGGGCCCCTACATTAAGTACTTC.